Sequencing of this T cell receptor beta chain was carried out in a study of T-cell memory formation after mild COVID-19. Points from the study as a whole: Clones contracting over day 15 to 85 were CD4/CD8 balanced, with later expanders leaning CD4+. A subset of responding clones appeared in pre-infection memory, suggesting cross-reactive memory joined.

Many counts were recorded for this clonotype. The antigen is undetermined. cDNA libraries for TCR alpha and TCR beta, carrying sample barcodes and UMIs, came from 5'RACE with constant-segment primers. TCRdb recomputed calls from the 5' RACE reads with MiXCR, one row per CDR3 protein. Altogether around 320,000 distinct CDR3 sequences are present, approximately 15% being singletons, with the ten largest covering roughly 21%. Source material: PBMCs or a T cell subset sorted from them (not recorded which). This TCR derives from a man aged 18 to 30 who had mild COVID-19 (a few samples of this study predate the infection). Cell type and time point are not known.

Here the CDR3 reads CASSSLRRNTGELFF. The CDR3 region has the DNA TGTGCCAGCAGTAGTCTTCGCAGGAACACCGGGGAGCTGTTTTTT. The chain is built from TRBV6-5 and TRBJ2-2; D remains ambiguous. Germline V gives CDR1 MNHEY, CDR2 SVGAGI. This CDR3 is built from 15 residues. The V gene lost 5 bases and the J gene lost 1 base, with 11 bases spanning the gap.